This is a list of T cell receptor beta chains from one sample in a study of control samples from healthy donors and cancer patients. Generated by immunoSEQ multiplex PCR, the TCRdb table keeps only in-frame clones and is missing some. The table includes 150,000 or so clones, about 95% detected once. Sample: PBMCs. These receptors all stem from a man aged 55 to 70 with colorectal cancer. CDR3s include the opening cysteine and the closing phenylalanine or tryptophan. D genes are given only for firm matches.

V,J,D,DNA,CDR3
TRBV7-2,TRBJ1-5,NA,TGTGCCAGCAGCCGGGCGGAGGCGCAGCCCCAGCATTTT,CASSRAEAQPQHF
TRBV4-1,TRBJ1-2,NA,TGCGCCAGCAGCCAAGAAGTCACAGCCTATGGCTACACCTTC,CASSQEVTAYGYTF
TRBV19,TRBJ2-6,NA,TGTGCCAGTAAAAGGGATTCTGGGGCCAACGTCCTGACTTTC,CASKRDSGANVLTF
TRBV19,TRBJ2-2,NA,TGTGCCAGTAAGATCCACAGGGAGGGCACCGGGGAGCTGTTTTTT,CASKIHREGTGELFF
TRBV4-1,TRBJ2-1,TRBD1,TGCGCCAGCGGGGGACAGGGGACGGCTAAAGGCTACAATGAGCAGTTCTTC,CASGGQGTAKGYNEQFF
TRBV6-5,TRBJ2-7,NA,TGTGCCAGCAGGAGGGCTGCCGACAACTCCTACGAGCAGTACTTC,CASRRAADNSYEQYF
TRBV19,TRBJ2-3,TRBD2,TGTGCCAGTAGTCAGGGGACTAGCGGTACAGATACGCAGTATTTT,CASSQGTSGTDTQYF
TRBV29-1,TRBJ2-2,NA,TGCAGCGTTGCCCCGTACACCGGGGAGCTGTTTTTT,CSVAPYTGELFF
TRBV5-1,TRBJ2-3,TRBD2,TGCGCCAGCAGCTTGCTAGCGGGGTCAGATACGCAGTATTTT,CASSLLAGSDTQYF
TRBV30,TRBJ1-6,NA,TGTGCCTGGAGTGTAGGGGTCAATAATTCACCCCTCCACTTT,CAWSVGVNNSPLHF
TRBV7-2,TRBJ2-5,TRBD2,TGTGCCAGCATACCCCTAGCGGGGGGGGAGGGAGAGACCCAGTACTTC,CASIPLAGGEGETQYF
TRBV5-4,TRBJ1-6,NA,TGTGCCAGCAGCTGGGGGACTTCACCCCTCCACTTT,CASSWGTSPLHF